Each of the 27 T cell receptor beta chains below was sequenced from the same sample in a study of T cell changes during pregnancy in multiple sclerosis. Libraries were prepared by immunoSEQ multiplex PCR; TCRdb keeps only in-frame clonotypes and omits some of them. Of 50,000 to 60,000 clones listed, around 93% are singletons. Sample: CD4+ T cells from peripheral blood mononuclear cells, taken after pregnancy. The receptors were gathered from a female donor in good health, enrolled as a control in a pregnancy study.

In its sample, this clone was seen once. The chain has TRBV27 and TRBJ2-4, with a tentative D call TRBD1 (6 bases). Germline V lookup: CDR1 MNHEY, CDR2 SMNVEV (reference sequence). This CDR3 is built from 15 residues. The V end lost 4 bases, the J end lost 1 base, and 11 bases lay between the germline ends. CDR3: CASSSADRAKNIQYF. The CDR3 DNA reads TGTGCCAGCAGTTCCGCCGACAGGGCCAAAAACATTCAGTACTTC.

This clone was found once. The gene calls are TRBV27 and TRBJ1-1; D might be TRBD1 (6 bases). The germline V gene has CDR1 MNHEY and CDR2 SMNVEV (reference sequence). The CDR3 extends over 18 amino acids. V was pared by 0 bases and J by 0 bases, with 17 bases between. This chain's CDR3 is CASSLSGQKGRMNTEAFF. In DNA, the CDR3 is TGTGCCAGCAGTTTATCGGGACAAAAGGGTCGGATGAACACTGAAGCTTTCTTT.

V is TRBV29-1 and J is TRBJ2-5, with 9 bases that match TRBD1. The V gene's germline CDR1 is SQVTM and CDR2 ANQGSEA. This CDR3 spans 15 amino acids. V was clipped by 7 bases and J by 3 bases; unmatched bases: 12. The CDR3 spells CSAQTLGQGKETQYF. The CDR3 DNA reads as TGCAGCGCCCAGACACTGGGACAGGGAAAAGAGACCCAGTACTTC.

As for this clone: A read error may account for a junction end that differs from germline. This chain links TRBV2 with TRBJ1-4, with 8 positions matching TRBD1. In germline, CDR1 is SNHLY, CDR2 FYNNEI. The CDR3 is 14 residues long. In nucleotides, the CDR3 is TGTGCCAGCAGGGAAGACAGGGGCGAGGAAAAACTGTTTTTT. The encoded protein is CASREDRGEEKLFF. The whole variable domain, remainder taken from reference TRBV2 and TRBJ1-4, is EPEVTQTPSHQVTQMGQEVILRCVPISNHLYFYWYRQILGQKVEFLVSFYNNEISEKSEIFDDQFSVERPDGSNFTLKIRSTKLEDSAMYFCASREDRGEEKLFFGSGTQLSVL.

This chain links TRBV5-1 with TRBJ2-3, with 9 bases identical to TRBD2. The CDR3 is made up of 14 amino acids. Germline CDR1 is SGHRS and CDR2 is YFSETQ. J gave up 5 bases and V 2 bases, and 3 bases lay outside the gene matches. The CDR3 bases are TGCGCCAGCAGCTTAGCGGGGGGACGAGATACGCAGTATTTT. It yields the protein CASSLAGGRDTQYF.

This chain's CDR3 is CSVDGRGPNEQYF. CDR3 nucleotides: TGCAGCGTTGACGGCAGGGGGCCCAACGAGCAGTACTTC. The chain employs TRBV29-1 and TRBJ2-7; 8 positions match TRBD1. With V trimmed by 3 bases and J by 5 bases, 6 bases remained unmatched. Germline CDR1 SQVTM, CDR2 ANQGSEA. The CDR3 runs to 13 residues.

In this sample, this clone turned up a few times. This rearrangement joins TRBV27 to TRBJ2-3, with D possibly TRBD1 on 6 matching bases. Germline CDR1 reads MNHEY; CDR2 reads SMNVEV (reference sequence). The CDR3 covers 15 residues. The V gene lost 5 bases and the J gene lost 3 bases, with 15 bases spanning the gap. The CDR3, as DNA: TGTGCCAGCAGTCCAACCAACAGGGCGACAGATACGCAGTATTTT. It translates to CASSPTNRATDTQYF.

The V call is TRBV30, the J call TRBJ2-5; D unclear. The J call may be in error: the DNA end matches TRBJ2-7 better. Germline assignment: CDR1 GTSNPN and CDR2 SVGIG (reference sequence). The CDR3 is 11 amino acids. CDR3: CAWSYYYEQYF. The CDR3 bases are TGTGCCTGGAGTTACTACTACGAGCAGTACTTC.

V and J are TRBV7-2 and TRBJ2-3, with a weak D call TRBD2 (6 bases). The CDR3 covers 15 residues. Germline CDR1 and CDR2: SGHTA and FQGNSA. The V end was cut by 0 bases, the J end by 3 bases, with 10 bases between. The CDR3 sequence is CASSLAGTGTDTQYF. The CDR3 nucleotides are TGTGCCAGCAGCTTAGCCGGGACTGGAACAGATACGCAGTATTTT.

This clone was detected once. The chain employs TRBV9 and TRBJ1-4, with unresolved D. CDR1 and CDR2 from the germline V gene are SGDLS and YYNGEE. V was pared by 4 bases and J by 7 bases, with 14 bases between. This CDR3 comprises 14 residues. Here the CDR3 DNA reads TGTGCCAGCAGCCCGGGTAGAAGGTTTGAAAAACTGTTTTTT. It specifies CASSPGRRFEKLFF. Full variable domain (rest looked up from reference TRBV9 and TRBJ1-4): DSGVTQTPKHLITATGQRVTLRCSPRSGDLSVYWYQQSLDQGLQFLIQYYNGEERAKGNILERFSAQQFPDLHSELNLSSLELGDSALYFCASSPGRRFEKLFFGSGTQLSVL.

The chain carries TRBV7-2 and TRBJ2-2; D is perhaps TRBD2 (6 bases). Deletions cut 1 base from V and 6 bases from J, with 18 bases between. Germline values: CDR1 SGHTA, CDR2 FQGNSA. The CDR3 has 17 amino acids. The CDR3 DNA sequence: TGTGCCAGCAGCTTAGACGAGGGACTTCGAGTCTCCGGGGAGCTGTTTTTT. Amino acid sequence: CASSLDEGLRVSGELFF.

This chain links TRBV19 with TRBJ2-2, with 9 nucleotides matching TRBD2. V trimming: 4 bases; J trimming: 4 bases; junction bases outside the gene matches: 4. The CDR3 extends over 15 amino acids. Germline V CDR1 and CDR2: LNHDA, SQIVND (reference sequence). Written as DNA, the CDR3 is TGTGCCAGTAGTAAGGTAGCGGGGGTCACCGGGGAGCTGTTTTTT. Its translation: CASSKVAGVTGELFF.

Only one count was recorded for this clone. This chain links TRBV18 with TRBJ2-5; TRBD1 matches 9 bases. Germline V lookup: CDR1 KGHSH, CDR2 LQKENI. The CDR3 has 13 residues. Losses at the gene ends were 3 bases for V and 4 bases for J; bases not matched to a gene: 0. The CDR3 spells CASSPGQGETQYF. Here the CDR3 DNA reads TGTGCCAGCTCACCGGGACAGGGAGAGACCCAGTACTTC.

The chain employs TRBV9 and TRBJ2-3, with D perhaps TRBD2 (6 bases). The germline V gene encodes CDR1 SGDLS and CDR2 YYNGEE. The length of the CDR3 is 17 residues. V was cut by 3 bases and J by 3 bases, with 20 bases left in between. The CDR3 spells CASSGGAQTRGTDTQYF. CDR3 sequence (DNA): TGTGCCAGCAGCGGCGGGGCCCAGACTAGGGGTACAGATACGCAGTATTTT.

The gene calls are TRBV5-4 and TRBJ2-7; no clear D. This CDR3 region has 14 residues. Trimming removed 1 base from V and 6 bases from J, with 14 bases in between. Germline CDR1 is SGHNT and CDR2 is YYREEE (reference sequence). The CDR3 loop is CASSLFGAVGEQYF. The CDR3 DNA follows: TGTGCCAGCAGCTTGTTTGGCGCGGTTGGCGAGCAGTACTTC.

This clone was counted once. The rearrangement links TRBV6-5 to TRBJ2-3, with TRBD2 identical over 7 bases. The V segment lost 6 bases and the J segment 1 base; nucleotides outside the gene matches: 7. The CDR3 length is 15 residues. CDR1 is MNHEY, CDR2 SVGAGI, per germline. In DNA form, the CDR3 reads TGTGCCAGCAGGACCCCACGGGAGGGCACAGATACGCAGTATTTT. Amino acid sequence: CASRTPREGTDTQYF.

The J gene is TRBJ2-2, the V gene TRBV7-3; TRBD1 matches 7 bases. V gave up 5 bases and J gave up 1 base; unmatched junction bases: 7. Germline V gene data show CDR1 as SGHTA and CDR2 as FQGTGA. The CDR3 covers 16 residues. CDR3 coding DNA: TGTGCCAGCAGCGAACAGGGGATAGGGAACACCGGGGAGCTGTTTTTT. Translation gives CASSEQGIGNTGELFF.

The chain links TRBV7-9 to TRBJ2-5; D is perhaps TRBD2 (6 bases). Germline CDR1 and CDR2: SEHNR and FQNEAQ (reference sequence). The CDR3 runs to 14 residues. Trimming removed 5 bases from V and 0 bases from J, with 10 bases in between. The CDR3 DNA sequence: TGTGCCAGCAGCCGACGGGGGAACCAAGAGACCCAGTACTTC. It yields the protein CASSRRGNQETQYF.

The chain couples TRBV18 to TRBJ2-7; tentative D call: TRBD1 (5 bases). The length of the CDR3 is 15 residues. Germline CDR1 is KGHSH and CDR2 is LQKENI. V shed 8 bases and J shed 0 bases, with 17 bases lying between them. CDR3 protein: CASTKDISSSYEQYF. The CDR3 region has the DNA TGTGCCAGCACTAAGGACATCTCGAGCTCCTACGAGCAGTACTTC.

The V gene is TRBV7-3, the J gene TRBJ1-1; perhaps TRBD1 as D (6 bases). CDR3 length equals 15 residues. Germline V gives CDR1 SGHTA, CDR2 FQGTGA. The V and J ends lost 1 base and 5 bases respectively, with 14 bases between them. DNA of the CDR3: TGTGCCAGCAGCTTAAACCCAGGGGCCGGGACTGAAGCTTTCTTT. Amino acid sequence: CASSLNPGAGTEAFF.

The chain employs TRBV7-9 and TRBJ1-3, with D maybe TRBD1 (6 bases). Trimming took 6 bases from V and 4 from J, leaving 16 bases between them. The CDR3 loop spans 15 amino acids. Germline V gives CDR1 SEHNR, CDR2 FQNEAQ (reference sequence). Here the CDR3 reads CASSFGGEKGNTIYF. DNA for the CDR3: TGTGCCAGCAGTTTTGGGGGCGAAAAGGGAAACACCATATATTTT.

This clone turned up a few times. The gene calls are TRBV7-2 and TRBJ1-2; 7 bases agree with TRBD1. Trimming at V came to 5 bases and at J to 3 bases, leaving 6 bases not matched to a gene. Germline values: CDR1 SGHTA, CDR2 FQGNSA. This CDR3 has 14 residues. The CDR3: CASSARTGDYGYTF. CDR3 coding DNA: TGTGCCAGCAGCGCCCGCACAGGGGACTATGGCTACACCTTC.

Here the CDR3 DNA reads TGTGCCAGCAGTGAAGAGGGAGGGCTGTTTTTT. This sequence encodes CASSEEGGLFF. The chain has TRBV2 and TRBJ2-2; tentative D call: TRBD2 (6 bases). From germline, CDR1 is SNHLY and CDR2 FYNNEI. Trimming removed 1 base from V and 13 bases from J, with 7 bases in between. This CDR3 comprises 11 residues.

The chain uses TRBV27 and TRBJ1-6; 9 nucleotides match TRBD1. The V gene end was trimmed by 5 bases and the J gene end by 6 bases; junction bases not matched to a gene: 11. Germline V lookup: CDR1 MNHEY, CDR2 SMNVEV (reference sequence). The CDR3 is 17 residues long. The chain's CDR3 is CASSGRDRAIGNSPLHF. In nucleotides, the CDR3 is TGTGCCAGCAGTGGGCGGGACAGGGCGATAGGTAATTCACCCCTCCACTTT.

CDR3 DNA: TGTGCCAGCACTATCCCGGGACAAAACACTGAAGCTTTCTTT. This codes for CASTIPGQNTEAFF. The V gene is TRBV28, the J gene TRBJ1-1; D may be TRBD1 (6 bases). V gave up 7 bases and J gave up 2 bases, with 14 bases separating them. The V gene's germline CDR1 is MDHEN and CDR2 SYDVKM. The CDR3 length is 14 residues.

The rearrangement joins TRBV11-2 to TRBJ2-1; 8 bases agree with TRBD2. Germline CDR1 SGHAT, CDR2 FQNNGV. The CDR3 length is 13 residues. With 0 bases clipped from V and 12 bases from J, the junction kept 4 bases outside the gene matches. The CDR3 DNA sequence: TGTGCCAGCAGCTTAGATCGGCGGGGGGCGCAGTTCTTC. Its protein product is CASSLDRRGAQFF. Full variable domain (rest looked up from reference TRBV11-2 and TRBJ2-1): EAGVAQSPRYKIIEKRQSVAFWCNPISGHATLYWYQQILGQGPKLLIQFQNNGVVDDSQLPKDRFSAERLKGVDSTLKIQPAKLEDSAVYLCASSLDRRGAQFFGPGTRLTVL.

V usage is TRBV15 and J usage is TRBJ1-6; D is undetermined. The CDR3 covers 13 residues. V gave up 3 bases and J gave up 9 bases, with 9 bases separating them. Germline CDR1 reads LNHNV; CDR2 reads YYDKDF (reference sequence). The CDR3 loop is CATSRTTFSPLHF. The CDR3 bases are TGTGCCACCAGCAGGACGACTTTTTCACCCCTCCACTTT.